Listed here is a single TCR beta chain. The antigen is unknown. Donors were drawn from the approximately 120-subject validation cohort, separate from the roughly 700-subject first cohort. These data originate in a study of cytomegalovirus exposure and HLA in healthy donors. Study context: The roughly 130 validation repertoires used the same platform as the approximately 670 first-cohort repertoires, a later analysis reported.

Study-level findings and limits: The investigators catalogued about 170 TCR beta chains as cytomegalovirus-associated. A few of the chains that were CMV-associated were confirmed in vitro to be specific for CMV antigens.

With 4 bases removed from V and 6 bases from J, the gap between germline ends came to 8 bases. The germline V gene encodes CDR1 SGHNT and CDR2 YENEEA. The CDR3 sequence is 12 residues long. Produced via immunoSEQ multiplex PCR; TCRdb's table is partial and in-frame only. This table has hundreds of thousands of clones, roughly nine tenths appearing once. Sequenced sample: PBMCs. The source is a man between 18 and 35 years old in good health and CMV-seropositive. The gene calls are TRBV11-3 and TRBJ2-3; D not resolved. The CDR3 nucleotides read TGTGCCAGCAGCTCCGGATGGGATACGCAGTATTTT. It specifies CASSSGWDTQYF.